This T cell receptor beta chain was identified in a study of cytomegalovirus exposure and HLA in healthy donors. Study conclusions and caveats: A classifier reportedly called cytomegalovirus status with high sensitivity and specificity. In a later analysis, a genetic analysis reported fewer productive-TCR N-insertions in an Asian-associated ancestry cluster than the cohort average.

Per the germline V gene, CDR1 is SEHNR and CDR2 is FQNEAQ (reference sequence). V was pared by 2 bases and J by 0 bases, with 10 bases between. The CDR3 extends over 15 amino acids. Details on this clone: The antigen remains unidentified.

The PCR used 60 Vbeta and 13 Jbeta primers. The data were produced by immunoSEQ multiplex PCR, yet TCRdb's version contains in-frame clones alone and is incomplete. The sample consists of around 54,000 clones, approximately 86% of them appearing once. The sample taken for sequencing was PBMCs. This clonotype was sampled from a woman between 18 and 29 years old in good health and CMV-seronegative. V is TRBV7-9 and J is TRBJ1-2; D ambiguous. The CDR3 region is CASSLSPVTNYGYTF. For the CDR3, the DNA is TGTGCCAGCAGCTTAAGCCCGGTGACTAACTATGGCTACACCTTC.